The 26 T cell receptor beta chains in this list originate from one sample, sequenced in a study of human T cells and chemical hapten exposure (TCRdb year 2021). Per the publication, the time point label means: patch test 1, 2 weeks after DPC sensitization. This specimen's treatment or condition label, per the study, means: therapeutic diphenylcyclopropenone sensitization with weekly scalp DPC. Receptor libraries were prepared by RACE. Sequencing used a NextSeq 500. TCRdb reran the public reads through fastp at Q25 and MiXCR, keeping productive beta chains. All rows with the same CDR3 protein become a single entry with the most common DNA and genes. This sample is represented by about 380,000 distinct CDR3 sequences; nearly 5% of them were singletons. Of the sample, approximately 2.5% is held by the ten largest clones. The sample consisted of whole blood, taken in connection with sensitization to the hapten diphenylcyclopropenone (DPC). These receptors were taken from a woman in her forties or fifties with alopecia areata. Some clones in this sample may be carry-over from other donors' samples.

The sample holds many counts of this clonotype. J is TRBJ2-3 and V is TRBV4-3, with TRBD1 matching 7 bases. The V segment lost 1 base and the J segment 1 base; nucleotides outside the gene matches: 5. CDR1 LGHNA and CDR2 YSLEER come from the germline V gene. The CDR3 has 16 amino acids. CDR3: CASSQGGQLGTDTQYF. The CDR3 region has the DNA TGCGCCAGCAGCCAAGGGGGACAGCTGGGCACAGATACGCAGTATTTT.

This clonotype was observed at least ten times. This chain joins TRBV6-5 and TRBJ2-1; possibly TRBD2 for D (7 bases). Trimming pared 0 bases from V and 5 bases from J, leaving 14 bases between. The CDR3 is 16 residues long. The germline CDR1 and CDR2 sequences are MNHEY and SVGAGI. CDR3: CASSYSGGANNNEQFF. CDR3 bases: TGTGCCAGCAGTTACTCTGGGGGGGCCAACAACAATGAGCAGTTCTTC.

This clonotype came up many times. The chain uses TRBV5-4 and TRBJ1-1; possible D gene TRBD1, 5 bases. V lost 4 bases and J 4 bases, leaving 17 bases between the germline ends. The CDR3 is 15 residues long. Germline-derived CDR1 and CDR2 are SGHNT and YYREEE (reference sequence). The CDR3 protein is CASSPPPGGTTEAFF. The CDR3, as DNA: TGTGCCAGCAGCCCACCCCCTGGGGGAACCACTGAAGCTTTCTTT.

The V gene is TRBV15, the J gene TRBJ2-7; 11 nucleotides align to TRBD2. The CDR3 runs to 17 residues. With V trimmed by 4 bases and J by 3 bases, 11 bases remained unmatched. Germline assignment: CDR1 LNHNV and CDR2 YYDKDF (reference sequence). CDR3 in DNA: TGTGCCACCAGCACTTCCCTCACTAGCGGGAGCCACTACGAGCAGTACTTC. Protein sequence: CATSTSLTSGSHYEQYF.

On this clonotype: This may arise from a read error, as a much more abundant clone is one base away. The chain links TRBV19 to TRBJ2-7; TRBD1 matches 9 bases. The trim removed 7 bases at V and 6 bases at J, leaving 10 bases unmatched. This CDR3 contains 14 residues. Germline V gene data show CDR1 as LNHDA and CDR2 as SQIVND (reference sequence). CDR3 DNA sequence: TGTGCCAGTACGGCGGGGACAGGGTTTGTCGAGCAGTACTTC. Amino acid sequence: CASTAGTGFVEQYF.

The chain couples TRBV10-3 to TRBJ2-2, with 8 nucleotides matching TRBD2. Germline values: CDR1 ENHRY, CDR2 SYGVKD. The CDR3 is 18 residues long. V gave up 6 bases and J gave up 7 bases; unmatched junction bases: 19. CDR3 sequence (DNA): TGTGCCATCAGCGCCTTATCCTCCGGGACTAGTAGTATCGGGGAGCTGTTTTTT. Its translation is CAISALSSGTSSIGELFF.

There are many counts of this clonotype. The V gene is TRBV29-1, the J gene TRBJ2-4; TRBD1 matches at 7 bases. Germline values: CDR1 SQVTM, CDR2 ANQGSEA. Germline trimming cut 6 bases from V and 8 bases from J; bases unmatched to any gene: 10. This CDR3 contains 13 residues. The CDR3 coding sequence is TGCAGCGTGGGACCGGACAGGAAGGACATTCAGTACTTC. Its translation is CSVGPDRKDIQYF.

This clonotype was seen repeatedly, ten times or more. The CDR3 loop reads CASSPLGLYEQYF. The CDR3 nucleotides are TGTGCCAGCAGCCCCCTTGGGTTATACGAGCAGTACTTC. The chain couples TRBV7-9 to TRBJ2-7, with D hard to call. Trimming took off 5 bases at V and 4 bases at J, with 12 bases between the two ends. The length of the CDR3 is 13 residues. Germline loops: CDR1 SEHNR, CDR2 FQNEAQ (reference sequence).

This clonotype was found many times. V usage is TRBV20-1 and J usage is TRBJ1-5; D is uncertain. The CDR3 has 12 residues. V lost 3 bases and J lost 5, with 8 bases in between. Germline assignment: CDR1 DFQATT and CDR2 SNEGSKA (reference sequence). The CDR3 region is CSASMADQPQHF. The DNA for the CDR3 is TGCAGTGCTAGTATGGCAGATCAGCCCCAGCATTTT.

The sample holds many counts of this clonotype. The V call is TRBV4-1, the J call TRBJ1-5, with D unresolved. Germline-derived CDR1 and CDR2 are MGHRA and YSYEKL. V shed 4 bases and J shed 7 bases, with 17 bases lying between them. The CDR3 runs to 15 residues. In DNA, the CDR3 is TGCGCCAGCAGCCGACTAAATGGGGAAGGACAGCCCCAGCATTTT. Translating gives CASSRLNGEGQPQHF.

The DNA for the CDR3 is TGTGCCAGTAGTTCTACCCCCGGGCCCCAGCATTTT. It specifies CASSSTPGPQHF. The rearrangement uses TRBV19 and TRBJ1-5, with D unresolved. Germline CDR1 LNHDA, CDR2 SQIVND (reference sequence). This CDR3 spans 12 amino acids. With 5 bases removed from V and 9 bases from J, the gap between germline ends came to 11 bases.

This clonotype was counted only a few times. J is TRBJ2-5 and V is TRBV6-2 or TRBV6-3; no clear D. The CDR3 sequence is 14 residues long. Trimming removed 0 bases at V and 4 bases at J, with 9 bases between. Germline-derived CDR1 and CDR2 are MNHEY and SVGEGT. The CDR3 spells CASSYSRRRETQYF. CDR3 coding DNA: TGTGCCAGCAGTTACTCGAGGCGGCGAGAGACCCAGTACTTC.

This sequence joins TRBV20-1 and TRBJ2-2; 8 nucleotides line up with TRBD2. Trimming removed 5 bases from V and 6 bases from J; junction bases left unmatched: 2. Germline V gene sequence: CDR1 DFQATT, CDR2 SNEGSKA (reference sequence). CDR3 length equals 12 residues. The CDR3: CSAPGGAGELFF. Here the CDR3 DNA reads TGCAGTGCTCCGGGAGGGGCCGGGGAGCTGTTTTTT.

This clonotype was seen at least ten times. The CDR3 is CASSSGTSYNSPLHF. In DNA form, the CDR3 reads TGTGCCAGCAGTTCGGGGACAAGCTATAATTCACCCCTCCACTTT. V is TRBV12-3 or TRBV12-4 and J is TRBJ1-6, with D perhaps matching TRBD1 (6 bases). Between the trimmed V and J ends, which lost 4 bases and 3 bases, there was a span of 10 bases. CDR3 length equals 15 residues.

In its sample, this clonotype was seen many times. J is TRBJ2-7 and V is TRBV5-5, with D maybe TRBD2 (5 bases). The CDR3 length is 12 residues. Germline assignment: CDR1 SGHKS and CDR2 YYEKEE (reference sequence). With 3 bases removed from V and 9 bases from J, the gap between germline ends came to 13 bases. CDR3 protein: CASSSRESRQYF. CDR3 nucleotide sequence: TGTGCCAGCAGCTCCCGGGAATCAAGGCAGTACTTC.

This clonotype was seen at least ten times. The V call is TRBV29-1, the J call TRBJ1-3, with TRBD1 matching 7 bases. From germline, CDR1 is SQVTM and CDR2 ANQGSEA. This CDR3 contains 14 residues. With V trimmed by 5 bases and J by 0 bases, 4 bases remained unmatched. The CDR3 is CSVTGDSSGNTIYF. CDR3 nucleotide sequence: TGCAGCGTTACAGGGGACAGCTCTGGAAACACCATATATTTT.

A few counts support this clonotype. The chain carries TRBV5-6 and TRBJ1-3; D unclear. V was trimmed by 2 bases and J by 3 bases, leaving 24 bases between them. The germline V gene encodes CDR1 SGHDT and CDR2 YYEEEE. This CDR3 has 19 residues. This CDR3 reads CASSFPASGYPMGGNTIYF. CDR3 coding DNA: TGTGCCAGCAGCTTCCCAGCTTCGGGGTACCCTATGGGTGGAAACACCATATATTTT.

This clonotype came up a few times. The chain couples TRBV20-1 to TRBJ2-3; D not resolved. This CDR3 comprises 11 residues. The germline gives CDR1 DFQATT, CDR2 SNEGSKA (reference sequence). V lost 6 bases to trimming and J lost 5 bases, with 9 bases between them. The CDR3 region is CSAHDRDTQYF. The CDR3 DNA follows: TGCAGTGCGCACGATAGAGATACGCAGTATTTT.

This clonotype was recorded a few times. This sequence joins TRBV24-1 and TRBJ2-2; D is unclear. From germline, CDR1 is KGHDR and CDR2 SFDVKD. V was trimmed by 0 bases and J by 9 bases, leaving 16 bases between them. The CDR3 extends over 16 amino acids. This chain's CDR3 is CATSDLPNPSPRELFF. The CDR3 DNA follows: TGTGCCACCAGTGATTTGCCTAATCCTTCCCCTCGGGAGCTGTTTTTT.

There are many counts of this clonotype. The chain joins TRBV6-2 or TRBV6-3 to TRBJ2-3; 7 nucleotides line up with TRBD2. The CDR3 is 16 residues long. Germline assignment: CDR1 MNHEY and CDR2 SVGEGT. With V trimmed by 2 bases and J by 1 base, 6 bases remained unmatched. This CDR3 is CASSYGLAGRTDTQYF. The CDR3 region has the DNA TGTGCCAGCAGTTACGGGTTAGCGGGTCGCACAGATACGCAGTATTTT.

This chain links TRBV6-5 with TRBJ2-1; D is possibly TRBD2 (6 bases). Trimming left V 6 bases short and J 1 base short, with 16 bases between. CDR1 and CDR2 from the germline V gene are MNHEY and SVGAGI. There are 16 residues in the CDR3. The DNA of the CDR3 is TGTGCCAGCAGGATACATCTAGCGCAGTCCTACAATGAGCAGTTCTTC. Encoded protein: CASRIHLAQSYNEQFF.

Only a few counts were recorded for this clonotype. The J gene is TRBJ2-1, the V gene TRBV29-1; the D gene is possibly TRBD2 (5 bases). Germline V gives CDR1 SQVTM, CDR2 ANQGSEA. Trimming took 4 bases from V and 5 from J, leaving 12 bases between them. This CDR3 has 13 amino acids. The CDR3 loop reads CSVGGVFDNEQFF. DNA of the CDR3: TGCAGCGTTGGGGGAGTCTTCGACAATGAGCAGTTCTTC.

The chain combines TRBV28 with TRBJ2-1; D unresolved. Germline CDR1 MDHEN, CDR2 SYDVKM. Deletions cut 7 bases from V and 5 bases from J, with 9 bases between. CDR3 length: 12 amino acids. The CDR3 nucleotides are TGTGCCAGCACTCTAGAGGACAATGAGCAGTTCTTC. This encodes CASTLEDNEQFF. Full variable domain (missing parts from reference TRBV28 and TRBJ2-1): DVKVTQSSRYLVKRTGEKVFLECVQDMDHENMFWYRQDPGLGLRLIYFSYDVKMKEKGDIPEGYSVSREKKERFSLILESASTNQTSMYLCASTLEDNEQFFGPGTRLTVL.

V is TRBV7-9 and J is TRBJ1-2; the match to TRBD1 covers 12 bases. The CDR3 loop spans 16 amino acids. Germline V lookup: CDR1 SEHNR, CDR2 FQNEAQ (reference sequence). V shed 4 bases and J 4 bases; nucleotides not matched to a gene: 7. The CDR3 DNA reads TGTGCCAGCAGCTCTCCGGGACAGGGGGCGAGCTATGGCTACACCTTC. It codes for CASSSPGQGASYGYTF. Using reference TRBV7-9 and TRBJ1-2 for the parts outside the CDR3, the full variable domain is DTGVSQNPRHKITKRGQNVTFRCDPISEHNRLYWYRQTLGQGPEFLTYFQNEAQLEKSRLLSDRFSAERPKGSFSTLEIQRTEQGDSAMYLCASSSPGQGASYGYTFGSGTRLTVV.

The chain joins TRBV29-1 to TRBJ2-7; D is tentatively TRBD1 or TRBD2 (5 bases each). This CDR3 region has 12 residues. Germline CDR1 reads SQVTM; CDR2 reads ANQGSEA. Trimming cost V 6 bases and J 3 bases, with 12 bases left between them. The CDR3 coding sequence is TGCAGCGTCCAGAAGGGGAGCTACGAGCAGTACTTC. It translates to CSVQKGSYEQYF.

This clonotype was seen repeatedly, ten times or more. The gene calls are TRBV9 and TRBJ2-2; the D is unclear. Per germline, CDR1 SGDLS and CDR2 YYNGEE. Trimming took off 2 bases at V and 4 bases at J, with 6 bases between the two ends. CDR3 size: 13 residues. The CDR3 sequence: CASSVLGTGELFF. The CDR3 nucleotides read TGTGCCAGCAGCGTTTTAGGCACCGGGGAGCTGTTTTTT. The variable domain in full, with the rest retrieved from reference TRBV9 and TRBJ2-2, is DSGVTQTPKHLITATGQRVTLRCSPRSGDLSVYWYQQSLDQGLQFLIQYYNGEERAKGNILERFSAQQFPDLHSELNLSSLELGDSALYFCASSVLGTGELFFGEGSRLTVL.